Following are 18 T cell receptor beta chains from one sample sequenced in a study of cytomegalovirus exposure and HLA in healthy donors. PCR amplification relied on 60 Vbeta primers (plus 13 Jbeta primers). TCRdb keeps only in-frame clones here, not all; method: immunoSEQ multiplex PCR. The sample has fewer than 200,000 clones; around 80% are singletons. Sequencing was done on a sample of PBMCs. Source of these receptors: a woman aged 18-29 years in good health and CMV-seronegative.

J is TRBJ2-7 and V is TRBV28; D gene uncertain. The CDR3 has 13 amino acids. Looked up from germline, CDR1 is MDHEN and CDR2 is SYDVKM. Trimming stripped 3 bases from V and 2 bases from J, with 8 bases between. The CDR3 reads CASSFESTYEQYF. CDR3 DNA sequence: TGTGCCAGCAGTTTTGAGTCAACCTACGAGCAGTACTTC.

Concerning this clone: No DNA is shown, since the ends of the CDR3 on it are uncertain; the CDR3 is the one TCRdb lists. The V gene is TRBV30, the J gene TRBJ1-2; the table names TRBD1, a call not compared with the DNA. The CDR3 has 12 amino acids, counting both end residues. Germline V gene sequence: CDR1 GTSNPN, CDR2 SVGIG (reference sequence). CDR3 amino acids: CAWGWGTGGCTF.

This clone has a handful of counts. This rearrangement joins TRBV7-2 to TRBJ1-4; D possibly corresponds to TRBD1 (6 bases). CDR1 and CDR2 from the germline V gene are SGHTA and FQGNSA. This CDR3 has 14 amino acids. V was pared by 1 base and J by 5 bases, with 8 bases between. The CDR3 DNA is TGTGCCAGCAGCTTAGGGGACATAAATGAAAAACTGTTTTTT. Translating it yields CASSLGDINEKLFF.

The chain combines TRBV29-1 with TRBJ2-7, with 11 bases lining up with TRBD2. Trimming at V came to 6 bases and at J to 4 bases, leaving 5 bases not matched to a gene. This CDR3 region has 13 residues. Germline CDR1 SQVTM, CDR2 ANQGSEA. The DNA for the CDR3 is TGCAGCGTCAGGACTAGCGGGCGGTACGAGCAGTACTTC. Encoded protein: CSVRTSGRYEQYF.

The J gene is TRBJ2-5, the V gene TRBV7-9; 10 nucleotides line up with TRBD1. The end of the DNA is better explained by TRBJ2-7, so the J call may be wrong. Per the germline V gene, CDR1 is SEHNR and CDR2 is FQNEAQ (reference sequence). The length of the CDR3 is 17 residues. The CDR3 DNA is TGTGCCAGCAGCTTCCCGGCAACCGGGACAGGGGTATACGAGCAGTACTTC. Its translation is CASSFPATGTGVYEQYF.

The CDR3 region is CASSDSGESEQFF. The CDR3 DNA reads TGTGCCAGCAGTGACTCCGGTGAGTCTGAGCAGTTCTTC. The chain employs TRBV6-4 and TRBJ2-1; no clear D gene. The CDR3 contains 13 residues. Trimming pared 0 bases from V and 9 bases from J, leaving 9 bases between. From germline, CDR1 is MRHNA and CDR2 SNTAGT.

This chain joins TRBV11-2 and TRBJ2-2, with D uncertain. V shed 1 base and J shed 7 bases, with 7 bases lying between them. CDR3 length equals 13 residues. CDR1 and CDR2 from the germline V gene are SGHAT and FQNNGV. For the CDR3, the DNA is TGTGCCAGCAGCTTAGGTTCCCTCGGGGAGCTGTTTTTT. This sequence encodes CASSLGSLGELFF.

The CDR3, as DNA: TGTGCCAGCAGTGAAGACAGGGGAAACATTCAGTACTTC. Amino acid sequence: CASSEDRGNIQYF. The chain has TRBV6-1 and TRBJ2-4; 7 positions agree with TRBD1. Germline trimming cut 1 base from V and 6 bases from J; bases unmatched to any gene: 0. In germline, CDR1 is MNHNS, CDR2 SASEGT. The CDR3 is 13 amino acids.

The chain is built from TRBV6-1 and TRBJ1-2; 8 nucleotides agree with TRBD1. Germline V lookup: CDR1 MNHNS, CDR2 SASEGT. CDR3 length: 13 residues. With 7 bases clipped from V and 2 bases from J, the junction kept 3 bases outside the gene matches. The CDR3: CASIRTGNYGYTF. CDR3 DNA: TGTGCCAGCATTCGGACAGGGAACTATGGCTACACCTTC.

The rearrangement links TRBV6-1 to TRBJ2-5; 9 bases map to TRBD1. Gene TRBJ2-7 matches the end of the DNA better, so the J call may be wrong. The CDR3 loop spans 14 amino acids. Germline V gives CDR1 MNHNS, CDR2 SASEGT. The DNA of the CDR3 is TGTGCCAGCAGTGCCCTCGACAGGGGGAACGAGCAGTACTTC. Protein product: CASSALDRGNEQYF.

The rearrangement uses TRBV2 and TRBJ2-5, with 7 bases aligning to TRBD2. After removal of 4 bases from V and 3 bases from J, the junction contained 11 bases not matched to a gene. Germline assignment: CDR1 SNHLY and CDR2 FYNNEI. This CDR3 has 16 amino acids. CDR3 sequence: CASSGGGGFRKETQYF. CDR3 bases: TGTGCCAGCAGTGGGGGGGGTGGGTTTCGCAAAGAGACCCAGTACTTC.

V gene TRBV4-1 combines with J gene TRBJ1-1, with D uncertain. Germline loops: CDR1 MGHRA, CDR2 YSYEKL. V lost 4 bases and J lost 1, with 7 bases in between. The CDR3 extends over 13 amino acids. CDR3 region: CASSRQTNTEAFF. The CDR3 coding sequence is TGCGCCAGCAGCCGACAAACGAACACTGAAGCTTTCTTT.

The CDR3: CASSEHARVTEAFF. The DNA of the CDR3 is TGTGCCAGCAGTGAACATGCCCGGGTCACTGAAGCTTTCTTT. The chain carries TRBV2 and TRBJ1-1, with D unresolved. Germline CDR1 SNHLY, CDR2 FYNNEI. The CDR3 contains 14 residues. The ends were cut back, 2 bases at V and 4 bases at J, with 11 bases in the middle.

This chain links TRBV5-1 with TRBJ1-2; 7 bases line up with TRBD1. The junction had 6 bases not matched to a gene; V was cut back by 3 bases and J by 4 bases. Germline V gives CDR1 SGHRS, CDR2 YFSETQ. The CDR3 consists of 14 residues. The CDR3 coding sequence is TGCGCCAGCAGCTCGCAGGGGGATACCTATGGCTACACCTTC. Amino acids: CASSSQGDTYGYTF.

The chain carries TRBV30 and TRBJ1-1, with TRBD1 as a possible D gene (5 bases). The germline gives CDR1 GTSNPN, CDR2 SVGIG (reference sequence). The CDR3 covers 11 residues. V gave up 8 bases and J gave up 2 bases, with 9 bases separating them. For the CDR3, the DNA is TGTGCCGCCACAGGAAACACTGAAGCTTTCTTT. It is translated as CAATGNTEAFF.

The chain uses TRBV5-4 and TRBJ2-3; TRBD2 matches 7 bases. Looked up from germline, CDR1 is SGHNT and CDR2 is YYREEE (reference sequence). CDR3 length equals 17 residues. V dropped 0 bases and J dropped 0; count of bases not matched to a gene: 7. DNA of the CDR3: TGTGCCAGCAGCTTGGGGTTCCGGGGGGTTAGCACAGATACGCAGTATTTT. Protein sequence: CASSLGFRGVSTDTQYF.

CDR3 bases: TGTGCCAGCAGCGTAGGCGGCAGCACCTACGAGCAGTACTTC. It yields the protein CASSVGGSTYEQYF. V and J are TRBV9 and TRBJ2-7, with no clear D. From germline, CDR1 is SGDLS and CDR2 YYNGEE. Trimming left V 0 bases short and J 2 bases short, with 9 bases between. The CDR3 totals 14 residues.

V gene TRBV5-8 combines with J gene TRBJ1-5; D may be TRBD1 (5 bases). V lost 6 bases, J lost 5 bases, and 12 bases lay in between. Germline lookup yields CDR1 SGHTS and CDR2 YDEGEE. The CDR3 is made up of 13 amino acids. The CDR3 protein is CASIRRGYQPQHF. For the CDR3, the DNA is TGTGCCAGCATTAGAAGGGGTTATCAGCCCCAGCATTTT. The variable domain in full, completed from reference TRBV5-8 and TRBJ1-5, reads EAGVTQSPTHLIKTRGQQATLRCSPISGHTSVYWYQQALGLGLQFLLWYDEGEERNRGNFPPRFSGRQFPNYSSELNVNALELEDSALYLCASIRRGYQPQHFGDGTRLSIL.